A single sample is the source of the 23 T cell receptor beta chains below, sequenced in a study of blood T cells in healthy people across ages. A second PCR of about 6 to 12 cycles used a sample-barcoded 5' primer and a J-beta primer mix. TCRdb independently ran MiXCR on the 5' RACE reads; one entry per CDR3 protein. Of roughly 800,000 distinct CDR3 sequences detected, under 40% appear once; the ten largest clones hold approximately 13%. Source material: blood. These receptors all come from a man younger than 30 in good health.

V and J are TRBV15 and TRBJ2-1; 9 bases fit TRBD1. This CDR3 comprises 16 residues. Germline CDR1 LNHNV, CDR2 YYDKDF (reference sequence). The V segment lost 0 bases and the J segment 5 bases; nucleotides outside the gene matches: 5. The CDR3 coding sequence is TGTGCCACCAGCAGAGAGGGACAGGGAGGAAACAATGAGCAGTTCTTC. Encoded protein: CATSREGQGGNNEQFF.

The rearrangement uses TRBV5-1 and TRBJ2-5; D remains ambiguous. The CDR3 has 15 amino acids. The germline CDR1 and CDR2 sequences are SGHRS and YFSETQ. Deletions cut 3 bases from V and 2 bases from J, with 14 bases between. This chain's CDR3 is CASSSSPVTQETQYF. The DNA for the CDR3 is TGCGCCAGCAGCTCTTCCCCGGTGACTCAAGAGACCCAGTACTTC.

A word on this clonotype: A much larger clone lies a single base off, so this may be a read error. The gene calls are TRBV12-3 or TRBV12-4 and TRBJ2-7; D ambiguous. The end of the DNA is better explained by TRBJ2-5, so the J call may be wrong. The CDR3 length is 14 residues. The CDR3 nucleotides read TGTGCCAGCAGTTTGGCGCTTAGCCGGGAGACCCAGTACTTC. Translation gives CASSLALSRETQYF.

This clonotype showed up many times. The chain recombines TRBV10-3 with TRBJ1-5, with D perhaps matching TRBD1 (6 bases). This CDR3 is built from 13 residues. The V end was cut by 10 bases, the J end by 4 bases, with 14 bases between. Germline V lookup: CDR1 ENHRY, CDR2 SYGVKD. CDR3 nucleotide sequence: TGTGCCACACACAGGGATTCTAATCAGCCCCAGCATTTT. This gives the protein CATHRDSNQPQHF.

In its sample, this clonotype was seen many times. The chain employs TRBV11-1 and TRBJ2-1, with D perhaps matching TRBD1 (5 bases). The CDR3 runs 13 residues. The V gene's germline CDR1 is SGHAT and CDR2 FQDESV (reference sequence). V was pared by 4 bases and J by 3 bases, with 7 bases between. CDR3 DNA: TGTGCCAGCAGCTGGGGCAACTACAATGAGCAGTTCTTC. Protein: CASSWGNYNEQFF.

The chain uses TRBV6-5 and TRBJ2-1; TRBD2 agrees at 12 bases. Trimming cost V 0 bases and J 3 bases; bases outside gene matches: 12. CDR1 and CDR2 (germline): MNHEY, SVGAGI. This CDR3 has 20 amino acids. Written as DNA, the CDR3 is TGTGCCAGCAGTTACTCGTCGTCGGCTAGCGGGGGGGCCCACTACAATGAGCAGTTCTTC. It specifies CASSYSSSASGGAHYNEQFF.

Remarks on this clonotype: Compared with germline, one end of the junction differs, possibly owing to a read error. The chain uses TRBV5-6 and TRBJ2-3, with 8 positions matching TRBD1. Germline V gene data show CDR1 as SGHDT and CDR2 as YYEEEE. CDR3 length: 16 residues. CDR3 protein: CASSPLTGVSTGTQYF. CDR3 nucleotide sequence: TGTGCCAGCAGCCCACTGACAGGGGTTAGCACAGGTACGCAGTATTTT.

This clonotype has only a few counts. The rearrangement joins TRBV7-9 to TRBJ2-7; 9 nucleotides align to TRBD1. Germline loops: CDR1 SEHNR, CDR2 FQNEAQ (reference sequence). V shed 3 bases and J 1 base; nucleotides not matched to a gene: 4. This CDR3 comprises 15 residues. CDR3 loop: CASSFGQGPSYEQYF. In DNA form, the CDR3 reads TGTGCCAGCAGCTTCGGACAGGGGCCTTCCTACGAGCAGTACTTC.

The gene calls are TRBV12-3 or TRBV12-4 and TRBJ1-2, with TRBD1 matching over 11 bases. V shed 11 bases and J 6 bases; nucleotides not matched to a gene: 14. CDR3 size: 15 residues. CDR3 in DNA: TGTGCCGGCGAGCCTTCAGGACAGGGGGCTGATGGCTACACCTTC. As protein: CAGEPSGQGADGYTF.

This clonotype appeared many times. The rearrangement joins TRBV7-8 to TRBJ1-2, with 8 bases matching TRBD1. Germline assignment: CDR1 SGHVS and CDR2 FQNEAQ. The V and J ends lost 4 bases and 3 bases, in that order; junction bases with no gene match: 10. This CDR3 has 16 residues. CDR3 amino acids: CASSSQTGAGDYGYTF. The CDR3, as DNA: TGTGCCAGCAGCTCGCAGACAGGGGCGGGGGACTATGGCTACACCTTC.

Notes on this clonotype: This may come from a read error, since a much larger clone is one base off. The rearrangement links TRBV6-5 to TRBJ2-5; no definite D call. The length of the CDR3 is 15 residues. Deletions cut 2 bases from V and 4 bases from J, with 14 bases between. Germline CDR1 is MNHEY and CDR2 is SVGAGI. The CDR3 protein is CASSYAPSKVETQYF. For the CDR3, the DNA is TGTGCCAGCAGTTACGCCCCCAGTAAGGTAGAGACCCAGTACTTC.

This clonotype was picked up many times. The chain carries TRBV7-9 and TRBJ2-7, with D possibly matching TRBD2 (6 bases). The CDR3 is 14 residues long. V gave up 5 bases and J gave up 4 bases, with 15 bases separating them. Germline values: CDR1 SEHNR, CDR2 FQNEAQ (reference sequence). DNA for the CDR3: TGTGCCAGCAGCCCGGACTATCTCTCATACGAGCAGTACTTC. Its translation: CASSPDYLSYEQYF.

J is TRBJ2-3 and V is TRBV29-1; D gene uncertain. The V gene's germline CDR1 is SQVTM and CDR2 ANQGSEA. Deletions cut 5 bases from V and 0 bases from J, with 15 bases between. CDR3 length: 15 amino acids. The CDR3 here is CSVPLRASSTDTQYF. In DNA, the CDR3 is TGCAGCGTTCCCCTACGGGCCTCTAGCACAGATACGCAGTATTTT.

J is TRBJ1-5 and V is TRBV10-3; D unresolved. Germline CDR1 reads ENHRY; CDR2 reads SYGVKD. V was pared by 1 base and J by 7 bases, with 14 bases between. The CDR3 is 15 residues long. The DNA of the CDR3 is TGTGCCATCAGTGAGTACCGGGAGACGGAACAGCCCCAGCATTTT. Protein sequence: CAISEYRETEQPQHF.

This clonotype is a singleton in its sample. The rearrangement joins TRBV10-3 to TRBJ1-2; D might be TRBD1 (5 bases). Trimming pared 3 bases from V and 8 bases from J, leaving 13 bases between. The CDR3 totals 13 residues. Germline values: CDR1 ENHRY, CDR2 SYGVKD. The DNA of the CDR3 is TGTGCCATCAGTGACGGAGGGGAAGGCGGCTACACCTTC. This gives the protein CAISDGGEGGYTF.

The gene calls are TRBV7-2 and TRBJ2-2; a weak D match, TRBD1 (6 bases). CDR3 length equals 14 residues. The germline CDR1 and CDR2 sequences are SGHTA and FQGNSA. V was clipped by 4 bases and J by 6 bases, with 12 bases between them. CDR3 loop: CASSSAGESGELFF. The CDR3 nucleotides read TGTGCCAGCAGCTCCGCAGGGGAATCCGGGGAGCTGTTTTTT.

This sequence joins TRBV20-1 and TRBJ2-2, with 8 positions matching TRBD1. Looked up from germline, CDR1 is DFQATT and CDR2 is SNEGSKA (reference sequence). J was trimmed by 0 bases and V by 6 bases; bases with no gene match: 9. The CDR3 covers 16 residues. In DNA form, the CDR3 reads TGCAGTGCCAGGGACAGGCGACTTTCGAACACCGGGGAGCTGTTTTTT. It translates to CSARDRRLSNTGELFF.

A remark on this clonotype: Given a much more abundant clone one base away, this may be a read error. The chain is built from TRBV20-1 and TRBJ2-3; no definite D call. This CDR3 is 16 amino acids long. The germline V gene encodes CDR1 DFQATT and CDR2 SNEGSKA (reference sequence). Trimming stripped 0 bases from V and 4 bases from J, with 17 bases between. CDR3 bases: TGCAGTGCTAGAGATCAGCTAGTGCTAGTACCAGATACGCAGTATTTT. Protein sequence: CSARDQLVLVPDTQYF.

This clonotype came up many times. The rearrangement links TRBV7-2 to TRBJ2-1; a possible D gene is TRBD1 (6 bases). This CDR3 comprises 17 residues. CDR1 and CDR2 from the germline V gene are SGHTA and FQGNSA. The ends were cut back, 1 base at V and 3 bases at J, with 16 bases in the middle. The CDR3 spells CASSLGSGTKNYNEQFF. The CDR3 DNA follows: TGTGCCAGCAGCTTAGGGTCCGGGACAAAAAACTACAATGAGCAGTTCTTC. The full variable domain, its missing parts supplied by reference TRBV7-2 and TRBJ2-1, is GAGVSQSPSNKVTEKGKDVELRCDPISGHTALYWYRQSLGQGLEFLIYFQGNSAPDKSGLPSDRFSAERTGGSVSTLTIQRTQQEDSAVYLCASSLGSGTKNYNEQFFGPGTRLTVL.

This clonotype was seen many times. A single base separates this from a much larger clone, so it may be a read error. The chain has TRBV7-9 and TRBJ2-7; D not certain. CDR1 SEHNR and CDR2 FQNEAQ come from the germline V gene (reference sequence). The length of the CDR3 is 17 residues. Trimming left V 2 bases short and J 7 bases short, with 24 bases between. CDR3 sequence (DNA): TGTGCCAGCAGCTTAAGGTGTCGGGTAGCCGAATACAATGAGCAGTACTTC. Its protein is CASSLRCRVAEYNEQYF.

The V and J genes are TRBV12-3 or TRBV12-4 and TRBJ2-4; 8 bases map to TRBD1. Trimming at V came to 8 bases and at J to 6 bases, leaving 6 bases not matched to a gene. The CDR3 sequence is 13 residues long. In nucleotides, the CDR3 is TGTGCCAGCTGCCCAGGGGGCGCAAACATTCAGTACTTC. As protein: CASCPGGANIQYF.

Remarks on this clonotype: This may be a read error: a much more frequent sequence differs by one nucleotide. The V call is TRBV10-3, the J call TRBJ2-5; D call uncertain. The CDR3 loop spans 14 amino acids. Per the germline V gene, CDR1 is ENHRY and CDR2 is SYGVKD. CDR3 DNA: TGTGCCATCAGTGAGTCAGGCCTTCAAGGGACCCAGTACTTC. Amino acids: CAISESGLQGTQYF.

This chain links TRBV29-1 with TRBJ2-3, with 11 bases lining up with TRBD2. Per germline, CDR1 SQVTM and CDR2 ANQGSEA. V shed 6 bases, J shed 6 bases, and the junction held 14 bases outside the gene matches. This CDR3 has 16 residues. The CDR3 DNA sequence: TGCAGCGTAGCGGCTAGCGGGGGGCCTAACGCGGATACGCAGTATTTT. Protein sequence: CSVAASGGPNADTQYF.